This TCR beta chain comes out of a study of T-cell memory formation after mild COVID-19. Regarding the study as a whole: For contracting clones, CD4+ ones sat mainly in CM and EM, CD8+ in EMRA.

TCRdb re-analysed the 5' RACE reads in MiXCR, keeping a single row per CDR3 protein. The table records 550,000 to 650,000 distinct CDR3 sequences, around 16% of them present only once. This clonotype was counted only a few times. The antigen is not known. The sequencing input was PBMCs or a T cell subset sorted from them (not recorded which). The clonotype was recovered from an adult woman who had mild COVID-19 (a few samples of this study predate the infection). Cell type and time point are not known.

DNA of the CDR3: TGTGCCAGCAGCGCGTTTTCGGACCCGAACACCGGGGAGCTGTTTTTT. Its translation: CASSAFSDPNTGELFF. This rearrangement joins TRBV9 to TRBJ2-2, with D uncertain. The CDR3 has 16 amino acids. CDR1 SGDLS and CDR2 YYNGEE come from the germline V gene. The V end lost 3 bases, the J end lost 0 bases, and 12 bases lay between the germline ends.